This entry lists 5 T cell receptor beta chains sequenced from one sample in a study of regulatory T cells in long-lasting Graves disease. Time point of the sample: newly diagnosed GD, antithyroid drugs for less than 3 months. PBMC RNA was the source of the TCR library. Combining iRepertoire HTBI primers with Arm-PCR of CDR3 regions, the authors built TCR beta libraries. TCRdb independently ran MiXCR on the multiplex PCR reads; one entry per CDR3 protein. The table lists 510,000 or so distinct CDR3 sequences, around 12% of them singletons. The same data also went into a second study, on T cells in Graves' hyperthyroidism and ophthalmopathy.

The starting material was peripheral blood mononuclear cells (PBMCs), obtained at new diagnosis, from a patient treated with antithyroid drugs. Every receptor here comes from a woman aged 30 to 39 with Graves disease.

The V gene is TRBV6-1, the J gene TRBJ2-1; TRBD1 is a possible D gene (6 bases). This CDR3 contains 15 residues. CDR1 MNHNS and CDR2 SASEGT come from the germline V gene. V dropped 5 bases and J dropped 0 bases, with 11 bases sitting between them. CDR3 nucleotide sequence: TGTGCCAGCAGTCCAGGACAGAACTCCTACAATGAGCAGTTCTTC. Residues: CASSPGQNSYNEQFF.

This clonotype was seen ten or more times. The chain uses TRBV25-1 and TRBJ2-1; D not certain. The germline V and J ends were trimmed by 7 bases and 7 bases, with 11 bases remaining between them. The CDR3 length is 12 residues. Looked up from germline, CDR1 is MGHDK and CDR2 is SYGVNS. The CDR3 here is CASNGFMNEQFF. The CDR3 DNA sequence: TGTGCCAGCAATGGCTTCATGAATGAGCAGTTCTTC.

In its sample, this clonotype was seen many times. The V call is TRBV19, the J call TRBJ1-1, with D maybe TRBD1 (5 bases). Trimming pared 5 bases from V and 3 bases from J, leaving 7 bases between. Looked up from germline, CDR1 is LNHDA and CDR2 is SQIVND (reference sequence). There are 12 residues in the CDR3. The CDR3 protein is CASSWGYTEAFF. In nucleotides, the CDR3 is TGTGCCAGTAGTTGGGGGTACACTGAAGCTTTCTTT.

This clonotype has a count of ten or more. The CDR3 coding sequence is TGTGCCAGCATGGGGGACAGAACGCCCCGAGGGAAAGCTTTCTTT. As protein: CASMGDRTPRGKAFF. The chain links TRBV2 to TRBJ1-1, with 7 nucleotides matching TRBD1. The CDR3 is made up of 15 amino acids. V was clipped by 7 bases and J by 9 bases; unmatched bases: 17. From germline, CDR1 is SNHLY and CDR2 FYNNEI. The variable domain in full, completed from reference TRBV2 and TRBJ1-1, reads EPEVTQTPSHQVTQMGQEVILRCVPISNHLYFYWYRQILGQKVEFLVSFYNNEISEKSEIFDDQFSVERPDGSNFTLKIRSTKLEDSAMYFCASMGDRTPRGKAFFGQGTRLTVV.

V and J are TRBV20-1 and TRBJ2-2, with 7 bases that match TRBD1. In germline, CDR1 is DFQATT, CDR2 SNEGSKA (reference sequence). This CDR3 is 15 amino acids long. J gave up 4 bases and V 2 bases, and 7 bases lay outside the gene matches. DNA for the CDR3: TGCAGTGCTAGACCCTCACAGGGGTTCACCGGGGAGCTGTTTTTT. Protein product: CSARPSQGFTGELFF.